Listed here are 24 T cell receptor beta chains from one sample, sequenced in a study of T cell responses to AZD1222 COVID-19 vaccine. The data were produced by immunoSEQ multiplex PCR, yet TCRdb's version contains in-frame clones alone and is incomplete. The sample has approximately 100,000 clones; approximately 87% are singletons. The source material was peripheral blood, sampled on day 0 of AZD1222 vaccination. Receptors were obtained from an adult in good health.

The chain links TRBV10-2 to TRBJ2-7; TRBD1 matches 9 bases. The junction had 13 bases not matched to a gene; V was cut back by 7 bases and J by 6 bases. The CDR3 runs 15 residues. The germline CDR1 and CDR2 sequences are WSHSY and SAAADI. The CDR3 DNA reads as TGCGCCAGCATCCCTTTTGGACAGGGGCTTATCGAGCAGTACTTC. This gives the protein CASIPFGQGLIEQYF.

The rearrangement uses TRBV5-4 and TRBJ2-1; TRBD1 aligns across 10 bases. Germline lookup yields CDR1 SGHNT and CDR2 YYREEE (reference sequence). The length of the CDR3 is 15 residues. The trim removed 4 bases at V and 7 bases at J, leaving 8 bases unmatched. The CDR3 spells CASSGGQGVVNEQFF. The DNA of the CDR3 is TGTGCCAGCAGCGGAGGACAGGGGGTGGTTAATGAGCAGTTCTTC.

This chain links TRBV4-2 with TRBJ1-2; TRBD1 is a possible D gene (5 bases). V lost 1 base, J lost 12 bases, and 21 bases lay in between. The CDR3 extends over 15 amino acids. The germline gives CDR1 LGHNA, CDR2 YNFKEQ. CDR3 in amino acids: CASSQVGGTNGVHTF. The CDR3 DNA reads TGTGCCAGCAGCCAAGTGGGGGGGACCAATGGAGTCCACACCTTC.

This rearrangement joins TRBV28 to TRBJ2-7; D ambiguous. Trimming took off 6 bases at V and 2 bases at J, with 8 bases between the two ends. The CDR3 consists of 12 residues. CDR1 MDHEN and CDR2 SYDVKM come from the germline V gene. CDR3 loop: CASSREAYEQYF. CDR3 sequence (DNA): TGTGCCAGCAGCCGAGAGGCCTACGAGCAGTACTTC.

The chain is built from TRBV27 and TRBJ1-5; 7 nucleotides line up with TRBD1. Germline V gene lookup returns CDR1 MNHEY and CDR2 SMNVEV (reference sequence). Germline trimming cut 6 bases from V and 0 bases from J; bases unmatched to any gene: 11. The CDR3 consists of 17 residues. The CDR3: CASSPTKTGASNQPQHF. The CDR3 bases are TGTGCCAGCAGCCCAACAAAAACAGGGGCTAGCAATCAGCCCCAGCATTTT.

This chain links TRBV13 with TRBJ2-7; D perhaps matches TRBD1 (6 bases). CDR1 PRHDT and CDR2 FYEKMQ come from the germline V gene (reference sequence). The length of the CDR3 is 13 residues. V was shortened by 2 bases and J by 7 bases, with 12 bases between the two germline ends. CDR3 sequence (DNA): TGTGCCAGCAGCTTATGGGGGCAGGGAGAGCAGTACTTC. As protein: CASSLWGQGEQYF.

The chain couples TRBV3-1 (or the pseudogene TRBV3-2) to TRBJ2-1, with TRBD2 matching over 9 bases. CDR1 and CDR2 from the germline V gene are LGHDT and YNNKEL (reference sequence). V lost 0 bases, J lost 2 bases, and 5 bases stayed unmatched. The CDR3 has 17 amino acids. CDR3 nucleotides: TGTGCCAGCAGCCAAGATTACGGACTAGCGACCTACAATGAGCAGTTCTTC. It specifies CASSQDYGLATYNEQFF.

The sample holds one count of this clone. The chain combines TRBV2 with TRBJ2-3; D uncertain. From germline, CDR1 is SNHLY and CDR2 FYNNEI. V lost 1 base and J lost 6, with 2 bases in between. This CDR3 is built from 11 residues. The CDR3 nucleotides read TGTGCCAGCAGTGAAGTTGATACGCAGTATTTT. This encodes CASSEVDTQYF. Looking up the rest from reference TRBV2 and TRBJ2-3 gives the full variable domain: EPEVTQTPSHQVTQMGQEVILRCVPISNHLYFYWYRQILGQKVEFLVSFYNNEISEKSEIFDDQFSVERPDGSNFTLKIRSTKLEDSAMYFCASSEVDTQYFGPGTRLTVL.

V is TRBV3-1 (or the pseudogene TRBV3-2) and J is TRBJ2-7; 8 bases map to TRBD1. V lost 4 bases to trimming and J lost 4 bases; unmatched junction nucleotides: 3. CDR1 and CDR2 (germline): LGHDT, YNNKEL (reference sequence). The CDR3 spans 13 residues. CDR3 sequence: CASSLRGPYEQYF. For the CDR3, the DNA is TGTGCCAGCAGCCTCAGGGGGCCATACGAGCAGTACTTC.

The chain recombines TRBV11-2 with TRBJ2-1; 12 nucleotides match TRBD1. The CDR3 has 17 amino acids. The V gene's germline CDR1 is SGHAT and CDR2 FQNNGV. Trimming took 5 bases from V and 2 from J; bases not matched to a gene: 7. The CDR3 nucleotides read TGTGCCAGCAGCGTGATAGGGACAGGGGGCGCCTACAATGAGCAGTTCTTC. The encoded protein is CASSVIGTGGAYNEQFF.

This clone was observed a handful of times. This chain uses TRBV10-1 with TRBJ1-5, with D maybe TRBD1 (5 bases). V lost 1 base to trimming and J lost 3 bases, with 13 bases between them. This CDR3 is 16 amino acids long. Germline CDR1 and CDR2: WNHNN and SYGVQD (reference sequence). CDR3 loop: CASSEFIGDLNQPQHF. The CDR3 coding sequence is TGCGCCAGCAGTGAGTTTATAGGGGACCTCAATCAGCCCCAGCATTTT.

CDR3 loop: CASTRGQGATYEQYF. In DNA, the CDR3 is TGTGCCAGTACCCGAGGACAGGGGGCCACCTACGAGCAGTACTTC. This chain uses TRBV19 with TRBJ2-7, with 11 nucleotides matching TRBD1. This CDR3 has 15 amino acids. Trimming took 7 bases from V and 2 from J; bases not matched to a gene: 7. CDR1 LNHDA and CDR2 SQIVND come from the germline V gene (reference sequence).

V and J are TRBV5-1 and TRBJ1-2; a possible D gene is TRBD1 (5 bases). The CDR3 consists of 15 residues. V dropped 3 bases and J dropped 4 bases, with 16 bases sitting between them. Germline V gives CDR1 SGHRS, CDR2 YFSETQ. The CDR3: CASSSAEGAIYGYTF. The CDR3 nucleotides are TGCGCCAGCAGCTCTGCAGAAGGGGCCATCTATGGCTACACCTTC. The full variable domain, with the rest looked up from reference TRBV5-1 and TRBJ1-2, is KAGVTQTPRYLIKTRGQQVTLSCSPISGHRSVSWYQQTPGQGLQFLFEYFSETQRNKGNFPGRFSGRQFSNSRSEMNVSTLELGDSALYLCASSSAEGAIYGYTFGSGTRLTVV.

The chain uses TRBV24-1 and TRBJ2-6, with D perhaps TRBD1 (7 bases). V gave up 9 bases and J gave up 0 bases, with 14 bases separating them. The CDR3 spans 16 residues. Germline CDR1 and CDR2: KGHDR and SFDVKD. CDR3 loop: CATLGGDSSGANVLTF. CDR3 bases: TGTGCCACCCTCGGAGGGGACAGCTCTGGGGCCAACGTCCTGACTTTC.

The chain recombines TRBV4-1 with TRBJ1-5, with D possibly being TRBD1 (5 bases). The CDR3 extends over 16 amino acids. Germline CDR1 is MGHRA and CDR2 is YSYEKL. With 2 bases removed from V and 6 bases from J, the gap between germline ends came to 17 bases. DNA of the CDR3: TGCGCCAGCAGCCAACCGGGACGGATCGGTTTTCAGCCCCAGCATTTT. Translating gives CASSQPGRIGFQPQHF.

This chain connects TRBV19 to TRBJ2-3, with D perhaps TRBD1 (6 bases). The CDR3 length is 12 residues. V was cut by 5 bases and J by 5 bases, with 8 bases left in between. Germline-derived CDR1 and CDR2 are LNHDA and SQIVND (reference sequence). The CDR3, as DNA: TGTGCCAGTAGTCGGACAGAAGATACGCAGTATTTT. This sequence encodes CASSRTEDTQYF.

The rearrangement uses TRBV27 and TRBJ2-6; D gene uncertain. The CDR3 has 17 residues. Trimming took 3 bases from V and 0 from J, leaving 12 bases between them. Germline CDR1 and CDR2: MNHEY and SMNVEV (reference sequence). Here the CDR3 DNA reads TGTGCCAGCAGTTTCGAACGGACGGTCTCTGGGGCCAACGTCCTGACTTTC. The encoded protein is CASSFERTVSGANVLTF.

This clone was observed a few times. The chain employs TRBV7-9 and TRBJ2-1; D gene uncertain. V lost 1 base and J lost 0, with 7 bases in between. In germline, CDR1 is SEHNR, CDR2 FQNEAQ (reference sequence). This CDR3 has 15 residues. In nucleotides, the CDR3 is TGTGCCAGCAGCTTAGGCTACCGCTCCTACAATGAGCAGTTCTTC. It is translated as CASSLGYRSYNEQFF.

This clone was seen just once. The rearrangement joins TRBV3-1 (or the pseudogene TRBV3-2) to TRBJ2-3; weak D call: TRBD1 (6 bases). CDR1 is LGHDT, CDR2 YNNKEL, per germline (reference sequence). The CDR3 spans 12 residues. V lost 2 bases, J lost 7 bases, and 7 bases lay in between. CDR3 in DNA: TGTGCCAGCAGCCAAAGGGGGAATACGCAGTATTTT. Translated: CASSQRGNTQYF.

The CDR3 is CASSPGTGVQETQYF. CDR3 nucleotide sequence: TGTGCCAGCAGTCCCGGGACTGGGGTTCAAGAGACCCAGTACTTC. The gene calls are TRBV28 and TRBJ2-5; tentative D call: TRBD2 (6 bases). Germline assignment: CDR1 MDHEN and CDR2 SYDVKM. Between the trimmed V and J ends, which lost 5 bases and 2 bases, there was a span of 15 bases. The CDR3 has 15 residues.

On this clone: This same CDR3 is encoded by further DNA sequences in the sample. The chain is built from TRBV19 and TRBJ2-2, with TRBD1 as a possible D gene (5 bases). In germline, CDR1 is LNHDA, CDR2 SQIVND (reference sequence). This CDR3 is built from 12 residues. Trimming shortened V by 3 bases and J by 7 bases, and 6 bases separated the two germline ends. The CDR3 is CASSIRVGELFF. CDR3 in DNA: TGTGCCAGTAGTATCAGGGTCGGGGAGCTGTTTTTT.

The chain uses TRBV7-2 and TRBJ1-1, with D uncertain. Germline values: CDR1 SGHTA, CDR2 FQGNSA. This CDR3 region has 13 residues. V dropped 1 base and J dropped 5 bases, with 8 bases sitting between them. DNA of the CDR3: TGTGCCAGCAGCTTAGTACTGACGACTGAAGCTTTCTTT. Protein: CASSLVLTTEAFF.

The gene calls are TRBV7-2 and TRBJ2-1; possibly TRBD2 for D (6 bases). CDR1 SGHTA and CDR2 FQGNSA come from the germline V gene. The length of the CDR3 is 15 residues. The V gene lost 6 bases and the J gene lost 6 bases, with 18 bases spanning the gap. The DNA for the CDR3 is TGTGCCAGCAGGGCCGGGGGTCCCCTTGCCAATGAGCAGTTCTTC. Protein product: CASRAGGPLANEQFF.

The chain joins TRBV9 to TRBJ2-3, with 7 bases identical to TRBD2. This CDR3 comprises 16 residues. Trimming removed 4 bases from V and 7 bases from J; junction bases left unmatched: 15. CDR1 SGDLS and CDR2 YYNGEE come from the germline V gene. CDR3 region: CASSPEGGSLLNTQYF. In DNA form, the CDR3 reads TGTGCCAGCAGCCCGGAGGGCGGGAGTTTACTGAATACGCAGTATTTT.